The clone carrying this T cell receptor (beta chain) was seen just once. Its cognate antigen is unknown. As to treatment: oral pan-JAK inhibitor, 5-10 mg twice daily. The data are from a study of CD8+ T cells in alopecia areata. Findings and caveats of the study: Lesional scalp, especially alopecia totalis/universalis, showed higher clonality than normal scalp. Scalp clonality and expanded CD8+ clones among the top 100 showed significant decreases with tofacitinib.

Extraction and reverse transcription of RNA yielded cDNA as the sequencing template. Sequencing was performed with immunoSEQ multiplex PCR; in TCRdb, only in-frame clones are kept and a portion is missing. The repertoire includes 85,000 to 110,000 clones, just over 85% of them detected once, and roughly 11% sits in the top ten. Germline assignment: CDR1 MNHEY and CDR2 SMNVEV (reference sequence). V lost 5 bases, J lost 4 bases, and 7 bases stayed unmatched. This CDR3 contains 15 residues. Sequencing was performed on CD8+ T cells sorted from blood, taken between weeks 30 and 35, from a patient treated with tofacitinib. V gene TRBV27 combines with J gene TRBJ2-1, with 8 nucleotides matching TRBD2. This clonotype originated in a human donor with alopecia areata. CDR3 DNA sequence: TGTGCCAGCAGTCTCACCGGGGGGGCATACAATGAGCAGTTCTTC. As protein: CASSLTGGAYNEQFF.